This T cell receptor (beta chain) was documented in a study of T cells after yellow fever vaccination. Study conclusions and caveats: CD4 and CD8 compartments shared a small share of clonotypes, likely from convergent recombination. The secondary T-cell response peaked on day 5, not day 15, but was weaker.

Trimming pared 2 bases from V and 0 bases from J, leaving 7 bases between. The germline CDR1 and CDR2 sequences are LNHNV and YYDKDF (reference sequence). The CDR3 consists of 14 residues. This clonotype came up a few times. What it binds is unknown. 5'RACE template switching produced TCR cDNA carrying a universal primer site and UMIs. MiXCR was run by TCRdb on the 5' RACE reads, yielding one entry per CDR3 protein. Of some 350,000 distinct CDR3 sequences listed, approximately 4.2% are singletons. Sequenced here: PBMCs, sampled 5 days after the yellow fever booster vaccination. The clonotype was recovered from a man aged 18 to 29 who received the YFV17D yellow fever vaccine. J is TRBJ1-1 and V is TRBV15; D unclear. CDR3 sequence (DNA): TGTGCCACCAGCAGAAATACAATGAACACTGAAGCTTTCTTT. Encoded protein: CATSRNTMNTEAFF.